Sequencing of this TCR beta chain was carried out in a study of cytomegalovirus exposure and HLA in healthy donors (dated by TCRdb to the late 2010s). For the study in its entirety: According to an earlier analysis of a few hundred of the donors, 150 million to 200 million T cells yielded roughly 110 million unique TCR beta sequences and about 300 Gb of sequence data. Donor age, sex, ethnicity and CMV serostatus were compiled alongside the repertoire data. Both class I and class II loci were covered by HLA typing, at four-digit resolution. The genetic ancestry cluster associated with self-reported Caucasian donors included roughly 84% of the roughly 400 genotyped donors. The aim of the study was to test whether cataloging public T cell receptors could identify signatures of past pathogen exposure. Rather than using new phenotypic data, the later analysis identified candidate immune exposures from TCR beta sequences and from how often those sequences occurred across donors. Among about 370 genotyped donors of the cohort, an average of roughly 230,000 unique TCR beta nucleotide sequences was sequenced per donor, of which about 19% were non-productive. A later genetic analysis took genome-wide SNP genotypes for about three fifths of the roughly 700 donors and used that subset as a discovery cohort. An early release that covered roughly 600 HLA-typed donors contained around 330 gigabases of sequencing data and roughly 84 million unique TCR sequences. About 5 DR-DQ haplotypes were handled as single units for association and clustering, since linkage in the cohort was strong. High-throughput TCR immunosequencing, statistical association of individual TCRs with disease status, and machine learning were combined to predict cytomegalovirus infection status. Using immunosequencing, the study profiled T cell repertoires from 666 subjects and related those repertoires to cytomegalovirus serostatus. In an earlier analysis of over 550 of the donors, high-throughput TCR beta sequencing was used to judge whether each TCR beta V gene segment behaved as functional or pseudogenic. Along with the roughly 670-subject first cohort, a separate validation cohort of over a hundred different subjects was used. A later analysis re-examined previously published TCR beta repertoires from hundreds of donors and added high-resolution HLA genotyping to investigate patterns of TCR occurrence. Every repertoire in the discovery cohort had been generated on one and the same sequencing platform. The number of donors typed differed by locus, with 629-630 for A, B, C, DRB1 and DQB1, approximately 500 for DQA1, 606 for DPA1, and 450 to 480 for DPB1. The paper as a whole reports these results and caveats: A later analysis reported that several top co-occurrence clusters appeared linked to parvovirus B19, influenza, CMV and Epstein-Barr virus. A later analysis found that most CMV-associated TCR beta chains appeared HLA-restricted, with HLA associations seemingly driven largely by CMV exposure. A later analysis associated about 18,000 TCR beta sequences with specific HLA alleles at a false discovery rate of 0.05. Presence/absence analyses assumed roughly uniform sequencing depth across donors, an assumption that may not hold. The classifier was reported to diagnose cytomegalovirus status with high specificity and sensitivity in both the original cohort and the validation cohort. Seventeen rarely observed V segments, including chromosome 9 orphons, were excluded from the earlier analysis of approximately 500 of the donors because counts were too low. A cluster of highly shared sequence variants was judged likely to be a technical artifact of the sequencing pipeline. Most TCR sequences were seen in very few donors, while some public TCRs were found in many individuals. CMV serostatus was the only immune exposure information available for the cohort. Broadly in line with IMGT annotations, most TCR beta V segments showed up in productive rearrangements about 90% or about 30% of the time in an earlier analysis of several hundred of the donors. In a later analysis, TCR association rates were found to vary across HLA loci, with the most associated TCRs seen for DRB1 alleles and the fewest for HLA-C alleles. In vitro tests confirmed that a few of the cytomegalovirus-associated TCR beta chains recognize cytomegalovirus antigens. In a later genetic analysis, fewer N-insertions in productive TCRs were reported among donors in an Asian-associated ancestry cluster than the roughly 700-donor mean. The authors suggested that the approach could potentially be extended to other disease states and immunological phenotypes. V-gene and J-gene trimming of TCR beta chains was associated with a missense DCLRE1C variant in a later genetic analysis, and the association was replicated in an independent cohort. In a later analysis, HLA-associated TCR beta chains showed more clonal expansion and lower generation probabilities than non-associated chains that were equally common. This cohort had only TCR beta chains sequenced, and the lack of alpha or paired-chain data limited which features could be detected. Because some donors lacked HLA typing at each locus, the association tests relied only on the typed subset. Assigning TCR associations to individual alleles was difficult when HLA alleles, especially DR and DQ, strongly co-occurred. Linkage disequilibrium might explain the correlated functional status among segregating V segments, but an unknown experimental factor could not be excluded. Some IMGT-functional V segments, including TRBV6-2 and TRBV6-3, could not be told apart with the 87-base-pair reads, so those segments were excluded. A further reported finding was that TCR beta sequences accurately predicted the HLA-A and HLA-B alleles for most subjects in the first cohort. The study listed 150 to 200 TCR beta chains as associated with cytomegalovirus.

On this clone itself: The antigen this receptor binds is unknown. No base quality information exists; no much larger clone differs at one position.

The library was prepared using the immunoSEQ multiplex PCR assay. The multiplex PCR relied on a mix of 60 forward primers for TCR Vbeta segments and 13 reverse primers for TCR Jbeta segments. The CDR3 region of rearranged TCR beta genes was amplified from genomic DNA by a multiplex PCR assay. The amplified TCR beta libraries were sequenced on the Illumina HiSeq System as 87-base-pair reads. Per the original workflow: A later analysis counted around 72 million unique TCR beta chains across the 650 to 700 repertoires, and 10 million to 11 million of these chains were shared by at least two donors. A nearest-neighbor algorithm error-corrected the raw reads and collapsed the reads into unique sequences, merging closely related sequences to remove PCR and sequencing errors. CDR3 sequences were aligned to IMGT reference sequences to assign V, D and J gene segments. For a sequence to be retained, a match of at least six nucleotides to both a V gene segment and a J gene segment was required. A rearrangement counted as productive if the CDR3 had no stop codons and remained in frame with V and J, and every other rearrangement counted as non-productive. CDR3 was defined by IMGT convention, running from the second conserved V-encoded cysteine to the conserved J-encoded phenylalanine. In an earlier analysis of 587 of the donors, sequences lacking an unambiguous match to a single V gene segment were excluded. In an earlier analysis of around 590 of the donors, a V segment was called functional when productive rearrangements were above 56.7%, and segregating when the standard deviation between donors exceeded 5%. To diagnose cytomegalovirus status from the catalog of TCR beta chain sequences, a statistical classification framework was built. In a later analysis, TCR nucleotide sequences were compared against IMGT/GENE-DB human TR gene sequences so that V and J genes could be assigned. The TCRdist pipeline was used in a later analysis to assign CDR3 sequences and most-parsimonious VDJ recombination scenarios. In a later analysis, each TCR beta chain was defined by its CDR3 amino acid sequence together with its V-gene family, and reads lacking a unique V-gene family were excluded. As a way to deal with suspected cross-contamination and a sequencing artifact, a later analysis dropped approximately 590 nucleotide sequences that were highly shared and had low generation probability. A later analysis calculated a clonal expansion index for each public chain from normalized within-repertoire ranks of inferred template counts. Generation probabilities in a later analysis came from a VDJ recombination model fitted to out-of-frame rearrangements, and those results were checked against IGoR. A later analysis scored TCR-TCR, TCR-HLA and TCR-CMV co-occurrence with hypergeometric tests, applying a repertoire-size bias correction to TCR pairs. To estimate false discovery rates, a later analysis permuted the HLA or CMV assignments 20 times. In a later analysis, co-occurring TCRs were grouped using DBSCAN, with TCRdist sequence similarity added in when clustering inside HLA-allele-positive subsets. For co-occurrence clustering, repertoires with fewer than 30,000 or more than 120,000 public chains were excluded, along with a handful of repertoires with anomalous nucleotide sharing. TCRdb provides this immuneACCESS table in a form limited to in-frame rearrangements. Some clones are lacking; in checked studies, under half of them reflect an unresolved V gene, and why the rest are absent is not known. V and J calls and clone size are those listed in that table; D and trimming were worked out from the DNA. The table for this sample lists around 65,000 clones; about 80% of them were counted only once. Of the sample, 51% is held by the ten largest clones.

The cohort consisted of some 730 healthy bone marrow donors. At the time of sampling, every cohort member was nominally healthy, though immune exposures that went unrecorded were likely present. The donor was CMV seropositive and was included in the group of 250 to 350 seropositive cohort members. Every donor gave a peripheral blood sample, and the peripheral blood mononuclear cells from that sample were used for TCR beta sequencing. Genomic DNA extraction from the blood cell samples was performed with the Qiagen DNeasy Blood Extraction Kit. Between the V and J ends, shortened by 5 bases and 5 bases respectively, the junction contains 11 bases. CDR1 and CDR2, looked up from the germline V gene (reference sequence), are LNHDA and SQIVND. The CDR3 spans 13 residues, from the cysteine through the phenylalanine. Only the CDR3 DNA stays, 39 bases, in frame from base 1.

The sequence was obtained from a man aged 50 or older in good health and CMV-seropositive. The rearranged chain carries TRBV19 and TRBJ2-3; a tentative D match to TRBD2 spans 5 bases. Sequencing used PBMCs. The sequenced DNA is TGTGCCAGTAGTCCTACGGGGTTAGATACGCAGTATTTT. It encodes CASSPTGLDTQYF.